This T cell receptor beta chain was sequenced for a study of draining lymph node invasion in breast cancer. Points from the study as a whole: Tconvs shared roughly 13-25% of Treg TCRs in each tissue. Shared Treg and Tconv TCRs suggest, but do not prove, common clonal origin. Draining nodes contained some of the top 100 tumor clones. In every tissue, Tregs seemed more clonally expanded than Tconvs.

As regards this clonotype: Its antigen remains unknown.

Memory regulatory T cells were sorted as CD4+ CD45RA- CD25high cells. Germline V gives CDR1 SGHNT, CDR2 YYREEE (reference sequence). The CDR3 is 13 amino acids. V lost 0 bases and J lost 3, with 6 bases in between. TCRdb redid the calling of the bulk RNA-seq reads with MiXCR, one entry per CDR3 protein. In the table there are some 2,500 distinct CDR3 sequences, 55% to 75% of which are singletons. The origin of this receptor is a female donor with luminal breast cancer. The chain recombines TRBV5-4 with TRBJ1-2, with no clear D. Sequenced sample: sorted memory Tregs from a lymph node. The CDR3: CASSLVGYYGYTF. DNA of the CDR3: TGTGCCAGCAGCTTGGTTGGTTACTATGGCTACACCTTC.